This T cell receptor (beta chain) was observed in a study of CD8+CD57+ T cells in acquired aplastic anemia. Study as a whole: The average for DNA from sorted CD4+ and CD8+ cells was 3.2 ug. Roughly 10.8 million reads were obtained on average for healthy donor CD4+ cells. Study conclusions and caveats: In common between the patients and the controls were more than 25 CD8+ CDR3 sequences. Researchers reported that CD8+ Simpson's diversity was not significantly different in patients versus controls.

Note on this clonotype: Its specificity is not known. This may be a read error: a much more frequent sequence differs by one nucleotide.

The TCR beta profiling, which covered VDJ combination and CDR3 sequence, was carried out using genomic DNA as the template. TCRdb itself ran the reads through MiXCR, one entry per CDR3 protein. Here the sample spans 75,000 to 90,000 distinct CDR3 sequences, more than 40% being singletons. CDR1 is MNHEY, CDR2 SMNVEV, per germline (reference sequence). The CDR3 is made up of 15 amino acids. This chain connects TRBV27 to TRBJ2-3; D possibly corresponds to TRBD1 (7 bases). Sequencing input: sorted CD4+, CD8+, or CD8+CD57+ T cells (not recorded which) from PBMCs. The TCR originated in a human donor in good health, serving as a control. The CDR3 DNA reads as TGTACCAGCAGTTTCTGGGCAGGGGGGACAGATACGCAGTATTTT. This gives the protein CTSSFWAGGTDTQYF.